This T cell receptor (beta chain) stems from a study of blood T cell repertoires in COVID-19. Study summary: The origin of the acute and convalescent COVID-19 samples was the United States, Italy and Spain. PBMCs, B-cell-depleted T cells, or T cells provided the cDNA or gDNA that made up the material.

In the original processing: Quantification of nucleated cells was approximated via reference gene primer amplification. The method was immunoSEQ multiplex PCR; TCRdb's version includes in-frame clones alone and lacks a portion of them. V, J and clone size were drawn from that table, and D and trimming were deduced from the DNA. In the table there are 100,000 or so clones, about 90% of which are singletons. V shed 3 bases, J shed 14 bases, and the junction held 13 bases outside the gene matches. CDR1 and CDR2 (germline): LNHDA, SQIVND (reference sequence). There are 15 residues in the CDR3. This chain connects TRBV19 to TRBJ1-6; 7 bases align to TRBD1. This TCR came from a woman under 40 with acute or convalescent COVID-19. The sequenced sample was peripheral blood. CDR3 nucleotides: TGTGCCAGTAGTATGGCCGGGACAGAGTCATTCACCCTCCACTTT. Protein product: CASSMAGTESFTLHF.